This T cell receptor beta chain was obtained from a study of multiple sclerosis patients with progressive multifocal leukoencephalopathy. The CDR3 has 15 amino acids. CDR1 SGDLS and CDR2 YYNGEE come from the germline V gene. Trimming took 4 bases from V and 4 from J; bases not matched to a gene: 8. In its sample, this clone was seen once. The time point denotes: time of PML onset. PML in natalizumab-treated patients developed after between about 15 and 60 months of natalizumab therapy. Here immunoSEQ multiplex PCR was the method, and the copy in TCRdb shows in-frame clones only, minus some. The sample lists more than 30,000 clones, about nine tenths occurring once.

This sample comprised PBMCs, obtained from a patient treated with natalizumab. The J gene is TRBJ2-1, the V gene TRBV9; 7 bases fit TRBD2. This receptor was obtained from a woman in her thirties or forties with progressive multifocal leukoencephalopathy. The CDR3 DNA follows: TGTGCCAGCAGCCCCAGGCGGGGGAATTACAATGAGCAGTTCTTC. It encodes CASSPRRGNYNEQFF.